The 27 T cell receptor beta chains in this list originate from one sample, sequenced in a study of PD-1 blockade in classical Hodgkin lymphoma. Sequencing was performed with immunoSEQ multiplex PCR; in TCRdb, only in-frame clones are kept and a portion is missing. The data show tens of thousands of clones, about 84% seen once. All patients experienced relapse after autologous stem cell transplantation, and brentuximab vedotin exposure was variable. The sequencing here drew on peripheral blood mononuclear cells (PBMCs), taken at baseline. These receptors came from a human donor with classical Hodgkin lymphoma.

The chain carries TRBV30 and TRBJ2-5; 10 bases agree with TRBD2. With V trimmed by 2 bases and J by 5 bases, 11 bases remained unmatched. The CDR3 is 16 residues long. Per germline, CDR1 GTSNPN and CDR2 SVGIG (reference sequence). The CDR3 region has the DNA TGTGCCTGGAGTTCCCCTAGCGGGAGTATCGCTGAGACCCAGTACTTC. The encoded protein is CAWSSPSGSIAETQYF.

The V call is TRBV7-9, the J call TRBJ1-4, with 8 nucleotides matching TRBD1. Germline-derived CDR1 and CDR2 are SEHNR and FQNEAQ (reference sequence). V shed 5 bases and J 4 bases; nucleotides not matched to a gene: 6. This CDR3 spans 15 amino acids. CDR3 region: CASSPRDRINEKLFF. CDR3 sequence (DNA): TGTGCCAGCAGCCCTCGGGACAGGATTAATGAAAAACTGTTTTTT.

V and J are TRBV11-2 and TRBJ2-1, with a possible D match to TRBD1 (5 bases). Trimming stripped 0 bases from V and 3 bases from J, with 15 bases between. The CDR3 spans 17 residues. The germline V gene has CDR1 SGHAT and CDR2 FQNNGV. The CDR3 region has the DNA TGTGCCAGCAGCTTAGACCCTCCGACAGTCCTCTACAATGAGCAGTTCTTC. It yields the protein CASSLDPPTVLYNEQFF.

By share, this clone counts as medium-sized. The rearrangement joins TRBV29-1 to TRBJ1-2, with TRBD1 matching over 7 bases. This CDR3 comprises 15 residues. V shed 3 bases, J shed 3 bases, and the junction held 10 bases outside the gene matches. Germline V gene data show CDR1 as SQVTM and CDR2 as ANQGSEA. CDR3 in amino acids: CSVELGTEYDYGYTF. The CDR3 nucleotides read TGCAGCGTTGAGTTGGGGACAGAATACGACTATGGCTACACCTTC.

The V gene is TRBV21-1, the J gene TRBJ1-2; TRBD1, as called in the table, went unchecked against the DNA. TRBV21-1 is annotated as a pseudogene. CDR3 length equals 12 residues. The DNA of the CDR3 is TGTGCCAGTCCTGGCCAGGGCTGTGGCTACACCTTC. Amino acids: CASPGQGCGYTF.

This rearrangement joins TRBV4-3 to TRBJ1-5; D is unresolved. Germline values: CDR1 LGHNA, CDR2 YSLEER. Trimming left V 0 bases short and J 9 bases short, with 12 bases between. The CDR3 covers 14 residues. The CDR3 DNA reads TGCGCCAGCAGCCAAGATGGCCCTCGAGGGCCCCAGCATTTT. Translated: CASSQDGPRGPQHF.

The chain combines TRBV5-1 with TRBJ1-2; D remains unclear. There are 14 residues in the CDR3. Deletions cut 3 bases from V and 1 base from J, with 10 bases between. CDR1 and CDR2 from the germline V gene are SGHRS and YFSETQ. CDR3 DNA: TGCGCCAGCAGCTCTGACCCGCTTAACTATGGCTACACCTTC. Translated: CASSSDPLNYGYTF.

The chain links TRBV7-6 to TRBJ2-3; 10 bases map to TRBD2. This CDR3 is built from 17 residues. Per the germline V gene, CDR1 is SGHVS and CDR2 is FNYEAQ. V shed 1 base and J 1 base; nucleotides not matched to a gene: 5. Written as DNA, the CDR3 is TGTGCCAGCAGCTTAGGAGCGGGAGGGCCAGGCACAGATACGCAGTATTTT. Encoded protein: CASSLGAGGPGTDTQYF.

This chain joins TRBV30 and TRBJ1-1; D is ambiguous. V was pared by 0 bases and J by 1 base, with 6 bases between. Germline CDR1 is GTSNPN and CDR2 is SVGIG (reference sequence). The CDR3 is 13 residues long. CDR3 residues: CAWSVGQNTEAFF. The CDR3 DNA follows: TGTGCCTGGAGTGTGGGTCAGAACACTGAAGCTTTCTTT. The full variable domain, with the rest looked up from reference TRBV30 and TRBJ1-1, is SQTIHQWPATLVQPVGSPLSLECTVEGTSNPNLYWYRQAAGRGLQLLFYSVGIGQISSEVPQNLSASRPQDRQFILSSKKLLLSDSGFYLCAWSVGQNTEAFFGQGTRLTVV.

This chain links TRBV10-3 with TRBJ2-1, with 9 bases aligning to TRBD1. The trim removed 10 bases at V and 4 bases at J, leaving 11 bases unmatched. Germline V CDR1 and CDR2: ENHRY, SYGVKD. The CDR3 covers 15 residues. The CDR3 coding sequence is TGTGCCACCGAAGACCGGGACAGGGTATACAATGAGCAGTTCTTC. The encoded protein is CATEDRDRVYNEQFF.

This clone has only one observation. The chain combines TRBV11-2 with TRBJ1-5, with D unclear. This CDR3 is built from 13 residues. V was cut by 0 bases and J by 5 bases, with 5 bases left in between. Germline values: CDR1 SGHAT, CDR2 FQNNGV. The CDR3 DNA sequence: TGTGCCAGCAGCTTAGATCTCGATCAGCCCCAGCATTTT. Translated: CASSLDLDQPQHF.

A few counts support this clone. CDR3 loop: CASSQDYGGRTVLTDTQYF. CDR3 sequence (DNA): TGCGCCAGCAGCCAAGATTACGGGGGGAGGACTGTACTCACAGATACGCAGTATTTT. V is TRBV4-3 and J is TRBJ2-3; 7 bases line up with TRBD2. The V gene end was trimmed by 0 bases and the J gene end by 2 bases; junction bases not matched to a gene: 14. The CDR3 contains 19 residues. In germline, CDR1 is LGHNA, CDR2 YSLEER.

This clone was seen once. The J gene is TRBJ2-7, the V gene TRBV27, with TRBD2 matching 7 bases. The CDR3 loop spans 16 amino acids. CDR1 is MNHEY and CDR2 is SMNVEV in the germline V gene (reference sequence). The ends lost 2 bases at V and 2 bases at J; junction bases unmatched: 9. The CDR3: CASSLLRTSDAYEQYF. The CDR3 DNA sequence: TGTGCCAGCAGTTTACTTAGGACTAGTGACGCCTACGAGCAGTACTTC.

The J gene is TRBJ2-5, the V gene TRBV11-2; tentatively, D is TRBD1 (5 bases). Trimming stripped 5 bases from V and 3 bases from J, with 10 bases between. The CDR3 runs 13 residues. CDR1 SGHAT and CDR2 FQNNGV come from the germline V gene. The CDR3 sequence is CASSRDREETQYF. The CDR3 DNA reads as TGTGCCAGCAGCCGTGACAGAGAAGAGACCCAGTACTTC.

V is TRBV10-3 and J is TRBJ1-5, with D perhaps TRBD1 (6 bases). CDR3 length equals 15 residues. V dropped 2 bases and J dropped 7 bases, with 15 bases sitting between them. Germline lookup yields CDR1 ENHRY and CDR2 SYGVKD. The CDR3 nucleotides are TGTGCCATCAGTGAGGGAACAGGGATGTGGCAGCCCCAGCATTTT. This gives the protein CAISEGTGMWQPQHF.

The J gene is TRBJ2-7, the V gene TRBV5-4; 8 positions agree with TRBD2. CDR1 SGHNT and CDR2 YYREEE come from the germline V gene (reference sequence). The CDR3 runs to 17 residues. The junction had 16 bases not matched to a gene; V was cut back by 4 bases and J by 4 bases. As DNA, the CDR3 is TGTGCCAGCAGCCCGGGGGTCGGGCTAGCGGGTTTTTACGAGCAGTACGTC. As protein: CASSPGVGLAGFYEQYV.

The chain joins TRBV7-9 to TRBJ2-3; no reliable D call. The CDR3 sequence is 17 residues long. Germline CDR1 and CDR2: SEHNR and FQNEAQ (reference sequence). V lost 6 bases and J 0 bases, leaving 19 bases between the germline ends. The DNA of the CDR3 is TGTGCCAGCAGTGACCGGCCTTATACCTCTAGCACAGATACGCAGTATTTT. As protein: CASSDRPYTSSTDTQYF.

This chain uses TRBV7-2 with TRBJ2-7; weak D call: TRBD2 (5 bases). Trimming cost V 4 bases and J 6 bases, with 13 bases left between them. Germline V lookup: CDR1 SGHTA, CDR2 FQGNSA. This CDR3 is 13 amino acids long. The CDR3 spells CASSSPGLGEQYF. The CDR3 coding sequence is TGTGCCAGCAGCTCCCCGGGATTGGGCGAGCAGTACTTC.

The V and J genes are TRBV30 and TRBJ2-6; 8 bases are a match to TRBD2. From germline, CDR1 is GTSNPN and CDR2 SVGIG (reference sequence). The length of the CDR3 is 20 residues. V lost 1 base to trimming and J lost 0 bases; unmatched junction nucleotides: 14. The DNA of the CDR3 is TGTGCCTGGAGTGGGATCACTGTGAGCGGGGGAGTCTCTGGGGCCAACGTCCTGACTTTC. Protein: CAWSGITVSGGVSGANVLTF. Together with reference TRBV30 and TRBJ2-6, the CDR3 gives the full variable domain: SQTIHQWPATLVQPVGSPLSLECTVEGTSNPNLYWYRQAAGRGLQLLFYSVGIGQISSEVPQNLSASRPQDRQFILSSKKLLLSDSGFYLCAWSGITVSGGVSGANVLTFGAGSRLTVL.

This rearrangement joins TRBV7-2 to TRBJ2-3, with unresolved D. Germline V CDR1 and CDR2: SGHTA, FQGNSA. The CDR3 loop spans 13 amino acids. The V end was cut by 2 bases, the J end by 5 bases, with 8 bases between. The chain's CDR3 is CASSLSHGDTQYF. CDR3 DNA sequence: TGTGCCAGCAGCTTAAGCCATGGAGATACGCAGTATTTT.

The sample holds one count of this clone. V and J are TRBV27 and TRBJ1-5, with 9 nucleotides matching TRBD1. Germline V lookup: CDR1 MNHEY, CDR2 SMNVEV (reference sequence). Trimming took 4 bases from V and 6 from J; bases not matched to a gene: 4. There are 14 residues in the CDR3. CDR3 coding DNA: TGTGCCAGCAGTTCCGGGACAGGGACTCAGCCCCAGCATTTT. Its translation is CASSSGTGTQPQHF.

The chain links TRBV5-6 to TRBJ2-7; 11 nucleotides align to TRBD2. V shed 0 bases, J shed 6 bases, and the junction held 8 bases outside the gene matches. This CDR3 is 16 amino acids long. CDR1 SGHDT and CDR2 YYEEEE come from the germline V gene. In nucleotides, the CDR3 is TGTGCCAGCAGCTTGGGGGCCGGACTAGCGGGCCGCGAGCAGTACGTC. Protein sequence: CASSLGAGLAGREQYV.

The V call is TRBV30, the J call TRBJ1-1; D uncertain. The CDR3 is made up of 14 amino acids. V was clipped by 5 bases and J by 1 base, with 14 bases between them. In germline, CDR1 is GTSNPN, CDR2 SVGIG (reference sequence). The CDR3 coding sequence is TGTGCCTGGGCCCTGGTTCAGGCGAACACTGAAGCTTTCTTT. It codes for CAWALVQANTEAFF.

The CDR3 DNA reads as TGTGCCTTAGGCGGGAGGGCAAATGAGCAGTTCTTC. It specifies CALGGRANEQFF. The V and J genes are TRBV10-3 and TRBJ2-1, with 9 bases lining up with TRBD2. V was pared by 11 bases and J by 7 bases, with 6 bases of the junction left unmatched. CDR1 and CDR2 from the germline V gene are ENHRY and SYGVKD. The CDR3 is made up of 12 amino acids.

The chain is built from TRBV30 and TRBJ1-1; TRBD1 is a possible D gene (6 bases). V was clipped by 3 bases and J by 10 bases, with 18 bases between them. This CDR3 is 13 amino acids long. Germline CDR1 GTSNPN, CDR2 SVGIG (reference sequence). The CDR3, as DNA: TGTGCCTGGAGGGGGGGGCCTACCCTAGCAGCTTTCTTT. Translating gives CAWRGGPTLAAFF.

About this clone itself: At one of its ends the junction is not consistent with the germline gene, which may arise from a read error. The J gene is TRBJ2-1, the V gene TRBV29-1; D is undetermined. The CDR3 is made up of 14 amino acids. Germline CDR1 and CDR2: SQVTM and ANQGSEA. The CDR3 reads CSVEDRDAYNEQFF. The CDR3 DNA follows: TGCAGCGTTGAAGATCGAGATGCCTATAATGAGCAGTTCTTC.

This chain uses TRBV6-6 with TRBJ1-1; D unclear. V was cut by 2 bases and J by 7 bases, with 8 bases left in between. CDR1 is MNHNY and CDR2 is SVGAGI in the germline V gene (reference sequence). The CDR3 totals 12 residues. CDR3 nucleotide sequence: TGTGCCAGCAGTTACCCCCGGGGTGAAGCTTTCTTT. Translated, it gives CASSYPRGEAFF.